The clone carrying this T cell receptor (beta chain) was counted ten times or more. The antigen is not known. The sample belongs to a study of T-cell reconstitution after alpha-beta-depleted transplantation in children. This CDR3 contains 15 residues. Trimming removed 0 bases at V and 2 bases at J, with 8 bases between. CDR1 is MNHEY, CDR2 SVGAGI, per germline. As it was prepared, the TCRbeta library received unique molecular identifiers. Each CDR3 protein is one row after TCRdb ran MiXCR on the PCR reads. The profile shows around 300,000 distinct CDR3 sequences, roughly 12% of them singletons. Study-wide points: Two months or so post-transplant, alpha-beta T cells reportedly derived from several hundred expanded graft clones.

The specimen was peripheral blood, collected 180 days after TCRalphabeta/CD19-depleted stem cell transplant. This clonotype was obtained from a male patient between 2 and 15 years old who had a stem cell transplant for chronic granulomatous disease, so the T cells may come from the graft donor. The rearrangement links TRBV6-5 to TRBJ1-3; no clear D. The CDR3, as DNA: TGTGCCAGCAGTTACTCTTGGGAAGCTGGAAACACCATATATTTT. Translation gives CASSYSWEAGNTIYF.